This T cell receptor (beta chain) is from a study of blood T cells in healthy people across ages. Sample-barcoded 5' priming and a J-beta primer mix drove a second PCR of about 6 to 12 cycles. Each CDR3 protein is one row after TCRdb ran MiXCR on the 5' RACE reads. The table shows roughly 900,000 distinct CDR3 sequences, with roughly 48% occurring only once. As concerns this clonotype: The junction and the germline gene differ at one end; a read error may be behind it.

This CDR3 contains 17 residues. Germline lookup yields CDR1 SGHTA and CDR2 FQGTGA. The sequence came from a man younger than 45 in good health. The rearrangement links TRBV7-3 to TRBJ2-3; TRBD1 matches at 8 bases. The sequencing input was blood. CDR3 region: CASNSTDRAALADAQYF. CDR3 DNA sequence: TGTGCCAGCAACTCAACGGACAGGGCGGCCCTCGCAGATGCGCAGTATTTT. The full variable domain, with the rest looked up from reference TRBV7-3 and TRBJ2-3, is GAGVSQTPSNKVTEKGKYVELRCDPISGHTALYWYRQSLGQGPEFLIYFQGTGAADDSGLPNDRFFAVRPEGSVSTLKIQRTERGDSAVYLCASNSTDRAALADAQYFGPGTRLTVL.